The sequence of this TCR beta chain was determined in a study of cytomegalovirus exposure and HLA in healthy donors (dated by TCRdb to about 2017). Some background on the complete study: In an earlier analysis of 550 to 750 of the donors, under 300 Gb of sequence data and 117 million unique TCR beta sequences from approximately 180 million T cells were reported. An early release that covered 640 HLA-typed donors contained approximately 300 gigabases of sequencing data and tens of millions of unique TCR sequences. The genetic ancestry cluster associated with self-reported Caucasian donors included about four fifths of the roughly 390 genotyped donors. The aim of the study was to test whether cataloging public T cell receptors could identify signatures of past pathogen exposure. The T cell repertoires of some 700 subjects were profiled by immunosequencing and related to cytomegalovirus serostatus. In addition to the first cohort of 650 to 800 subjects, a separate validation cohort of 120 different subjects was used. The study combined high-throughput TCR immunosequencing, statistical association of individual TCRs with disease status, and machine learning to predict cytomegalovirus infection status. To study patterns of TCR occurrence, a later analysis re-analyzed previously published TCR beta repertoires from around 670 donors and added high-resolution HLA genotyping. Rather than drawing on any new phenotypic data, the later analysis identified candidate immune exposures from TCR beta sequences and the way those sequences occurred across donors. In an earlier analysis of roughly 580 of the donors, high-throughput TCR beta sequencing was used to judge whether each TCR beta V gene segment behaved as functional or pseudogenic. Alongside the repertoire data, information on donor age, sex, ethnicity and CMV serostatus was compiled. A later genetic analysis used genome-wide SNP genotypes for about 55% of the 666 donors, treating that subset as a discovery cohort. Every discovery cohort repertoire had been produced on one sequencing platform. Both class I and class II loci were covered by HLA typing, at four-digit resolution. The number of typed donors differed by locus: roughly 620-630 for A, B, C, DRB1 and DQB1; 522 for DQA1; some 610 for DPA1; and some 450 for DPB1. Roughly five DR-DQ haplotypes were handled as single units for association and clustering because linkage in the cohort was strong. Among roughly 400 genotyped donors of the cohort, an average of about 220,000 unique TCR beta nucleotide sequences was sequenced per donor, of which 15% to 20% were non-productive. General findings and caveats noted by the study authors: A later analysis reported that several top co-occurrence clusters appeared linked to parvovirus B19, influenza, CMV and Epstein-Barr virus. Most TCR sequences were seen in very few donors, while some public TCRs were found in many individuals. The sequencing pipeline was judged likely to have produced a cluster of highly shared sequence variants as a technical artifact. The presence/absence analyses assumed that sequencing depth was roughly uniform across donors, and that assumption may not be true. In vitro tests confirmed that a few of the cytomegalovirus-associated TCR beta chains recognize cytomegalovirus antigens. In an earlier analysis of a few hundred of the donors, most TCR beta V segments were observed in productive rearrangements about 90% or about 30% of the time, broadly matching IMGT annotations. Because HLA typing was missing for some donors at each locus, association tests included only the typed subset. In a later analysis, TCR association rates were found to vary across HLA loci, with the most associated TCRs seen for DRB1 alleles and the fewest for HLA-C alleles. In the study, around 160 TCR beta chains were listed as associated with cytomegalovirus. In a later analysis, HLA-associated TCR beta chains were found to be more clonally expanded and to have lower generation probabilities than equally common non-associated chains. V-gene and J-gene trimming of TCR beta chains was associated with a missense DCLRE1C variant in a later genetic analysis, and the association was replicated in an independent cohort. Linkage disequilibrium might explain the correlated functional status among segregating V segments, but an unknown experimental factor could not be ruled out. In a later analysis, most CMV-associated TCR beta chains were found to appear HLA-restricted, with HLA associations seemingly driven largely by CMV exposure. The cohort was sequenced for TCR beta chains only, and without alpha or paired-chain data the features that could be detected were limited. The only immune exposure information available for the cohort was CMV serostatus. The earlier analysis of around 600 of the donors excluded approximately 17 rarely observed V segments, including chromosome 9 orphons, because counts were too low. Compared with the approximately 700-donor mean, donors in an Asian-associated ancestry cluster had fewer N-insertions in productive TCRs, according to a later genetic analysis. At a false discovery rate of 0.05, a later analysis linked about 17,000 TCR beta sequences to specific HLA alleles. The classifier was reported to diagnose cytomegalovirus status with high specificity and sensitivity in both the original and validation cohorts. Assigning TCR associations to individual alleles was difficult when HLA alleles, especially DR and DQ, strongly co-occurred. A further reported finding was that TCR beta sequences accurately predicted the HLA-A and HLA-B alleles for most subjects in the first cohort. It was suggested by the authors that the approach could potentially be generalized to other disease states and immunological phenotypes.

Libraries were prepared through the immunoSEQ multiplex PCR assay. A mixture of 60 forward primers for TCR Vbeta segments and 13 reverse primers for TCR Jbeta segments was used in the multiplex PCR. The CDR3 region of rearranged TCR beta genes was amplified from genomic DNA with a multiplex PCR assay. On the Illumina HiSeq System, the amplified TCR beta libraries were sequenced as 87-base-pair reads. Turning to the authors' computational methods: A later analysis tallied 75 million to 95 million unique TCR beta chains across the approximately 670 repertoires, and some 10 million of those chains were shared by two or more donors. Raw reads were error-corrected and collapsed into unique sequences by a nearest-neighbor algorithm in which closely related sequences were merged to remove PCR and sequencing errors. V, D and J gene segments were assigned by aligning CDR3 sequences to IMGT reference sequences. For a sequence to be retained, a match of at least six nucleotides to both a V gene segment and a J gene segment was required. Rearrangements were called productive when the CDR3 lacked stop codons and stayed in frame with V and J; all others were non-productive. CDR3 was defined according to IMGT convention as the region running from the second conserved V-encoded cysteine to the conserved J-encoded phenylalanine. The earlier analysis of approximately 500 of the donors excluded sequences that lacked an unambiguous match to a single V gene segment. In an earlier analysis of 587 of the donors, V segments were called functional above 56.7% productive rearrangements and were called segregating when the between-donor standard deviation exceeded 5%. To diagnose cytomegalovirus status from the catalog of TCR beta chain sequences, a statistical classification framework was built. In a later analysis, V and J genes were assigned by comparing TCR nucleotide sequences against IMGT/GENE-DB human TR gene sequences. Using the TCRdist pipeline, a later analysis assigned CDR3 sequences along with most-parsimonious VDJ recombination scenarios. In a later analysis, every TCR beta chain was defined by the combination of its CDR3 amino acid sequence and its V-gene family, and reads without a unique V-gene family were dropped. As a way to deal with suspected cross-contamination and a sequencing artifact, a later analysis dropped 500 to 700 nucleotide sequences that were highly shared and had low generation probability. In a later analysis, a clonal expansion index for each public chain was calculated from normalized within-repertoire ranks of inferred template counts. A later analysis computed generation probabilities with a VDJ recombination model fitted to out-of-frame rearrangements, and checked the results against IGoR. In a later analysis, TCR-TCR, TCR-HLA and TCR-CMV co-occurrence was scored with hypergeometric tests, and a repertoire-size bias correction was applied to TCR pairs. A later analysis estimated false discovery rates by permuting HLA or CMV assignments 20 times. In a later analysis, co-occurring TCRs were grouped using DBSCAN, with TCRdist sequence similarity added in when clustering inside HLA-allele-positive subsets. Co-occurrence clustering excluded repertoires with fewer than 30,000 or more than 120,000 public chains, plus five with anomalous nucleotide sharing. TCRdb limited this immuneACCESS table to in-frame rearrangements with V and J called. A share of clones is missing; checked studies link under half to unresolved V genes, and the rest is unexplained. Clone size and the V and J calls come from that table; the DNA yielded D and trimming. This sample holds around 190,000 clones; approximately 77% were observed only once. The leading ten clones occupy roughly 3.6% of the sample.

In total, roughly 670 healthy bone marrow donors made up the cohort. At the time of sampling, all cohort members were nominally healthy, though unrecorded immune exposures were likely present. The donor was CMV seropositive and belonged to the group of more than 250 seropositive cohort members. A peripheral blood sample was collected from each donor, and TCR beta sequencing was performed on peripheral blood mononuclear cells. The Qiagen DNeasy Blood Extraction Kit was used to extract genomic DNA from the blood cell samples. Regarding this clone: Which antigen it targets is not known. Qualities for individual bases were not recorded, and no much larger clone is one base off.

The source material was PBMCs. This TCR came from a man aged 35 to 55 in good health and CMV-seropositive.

The CDR3 protein sequence reads: CASSGRTDGIYEQYF. The sequence in DNA is TGTGCCAGCAGTGGTCGGACAGACGGGATCTACGAGCAGTACTTC. The chain joins TRBV6-1 to TRBJ2-7, with a tentative D gene TRBD1 over 6 matching bases. Via the germline V gene, CDR1 is MNHNS and CDR2 SASEGT. V is clipped by 4 bases and J by 3 bases, and the sequence between their germline boundaries is 16 bases long. The CDR3 starts with the cysteine, ends with the phenylalanine, and has 15 residues. The only DNA kept is the CDR3, 45 bases in frame from the first base.